The source of this T cell receptor beta chain is a study of T cells in Graves' hyperthyroidism and ophthalmopathy. Study results and caveats: Ophthalmopathy was told apart from stable hyperthyroidism by a 13 V-J model.

Researchers amplified the TCR beta CDR3 regions from RNA transcripts. The primer set for the first-round RT-PCR of the TCR CDR3 was HTBI. TCRdb itself ran the multiplex PCR reads through MiXCR, one entry per CDR3 protein. The profile shows some 500,000 distinct CDR3 sequences, over 13% of them singletons. CDR1 and CDR2 from the germline V gene are MNHGY and SVAAGI. The CDR3 covers 15 residues. With V trimmed by 7 bases and J by 1 base, 8 bases remained unmatched. Of note for this clonotype: Antigen specificity is unknown. This may be a read error, as it is one base from a much larger clone.

This sequence originates from a woman in her late teens or twenties with Graves' hyperthyroidism. The sequenced sample consisted of blood. V usage is TRBV6-9 and J usage is TRBJ2-3; TRBD1 aligns across 7 bases. CDR3 DNA sequence: TGTGCCAGCATTTCGGGCAGGGGGTGCACAGATACGCAGTATTTT. Translation gives CASISGRGCTDTQYF.